The sequence of this T cell receptor beta chain was determined in a study of OX40 agonist ivuxolimab in advanced cancers. As for the study in general: In this cohort, patients received ivuxolimab, an agonistic anti-OX40 (CD134) antibody.

Profiled with immunoSEQ multiplex PCR; TCRdb holds only in-frame clones, not every one. This table has more than 80,000 clones, around nine tenths appearing once. The specimen was CD4+ or CD8+ T cells sorted from blood, collected in a trial of the OX40 agonist ivuxolimab. The TCR comes from an adult with an advanced solid tumor such as melanoma, head and neck, liver or kidney cancer.

CDR3 in amino acids: CASSLGSGAYEQYF. CDR3 DNA: TGTGCCAGCAGCTTGGGTAGCGGGGCTTACGAGCAGTACTTC. V usage is TRBV7-9 and J usage is TRBJ2-7; 8 bases fit TRBD2. The J segment lost 4 bases and the V segment lost 3 bases, leaving 5 bases of the junction unmatched. Germline assignment: CDR1 SEHNR and CDR2 FQNEAQ (reference sequence). This CDR3 is 14 amino acids long.